A selection of T cell receptor beta chains follows, all from one sample in a study of siplizumab effects on memory and regulatory T cells. No antigen has been assigned to these receptors. Generated by immunoSEQ multiplex PCR, the TCRdb table keeps only in-frame clones and is missing some. The sample lists 10,000 to 15,000 clones, approximately 50% seen once, with around 40% in the top ten. Material for sequencing was CFSE-low (dividing) CD8+ T cells sorted from an allogeneic mixed lymphocyte reaction. The receptors originated from a human donor in good health; the cells came from an allogeneic mixed lymphocyte reaction. Some clones in this sample may be carry-over from other donors' samples. Each CDR3 is given with its conserved first and last residue. A D gene is named only where the DNA matches it firmly. Size tells how often a clone was seen (once, few, many) or the class of an expanded clone, and some rows leave it out.

. . TRBJ2-1 TRBV19 CASSVRPQDEQFF TGTGCCAGTAGTGTCCGGCCCCAGGATGAGCAGTTCTTC
. . TRBJ2-2 TRBV9 CASSSRQTGTEGELFF TGTGCCAGCAGCTCGAGACAGACGGGTACGGAGGGGGAGCTGTTTTTT
medium-sized TRBD1 TRBJ1-2 TRBV7-9 CASSLADRISYGYTF TGTGCCAGCAGCTTAGCGGACAGGATTTCATATGGCTACACCTTC
many . TRBJ2-7 TRBV7-9 CASSLDGDHEQYF TGTGCCAGCAGCTTAGATGGGGACCACGAGCAGTACTTC
. . TRBJ1-2 TRBV10-3 CAISEAGGHSGYTF TGTGCCATCAGTGAGGCCGGGGGGCATAGTGGCTACACCTTC
. TRBD2 TRBJ2-3 TRBV27 CASSLSGGGWTDTQYF TGTGCCAGCAGTTTATCGGGCGGGGGGTGGACAGATACGCAGTATTTT
once . TRBJ1-1 TRBV4-1 CASSQVGGVHEAFF TGCGCCAGCAGCCAAGTCGGGGGGGTACATGAAGCTTTCTTT
. TRBD1 TRBJ2-7 TRBV7-6 CASSLDRGRLHEQYF TGTGCCAGCAGCTTAGACAGGGGGCGTCTTCACGAGCAGTACTTC
. TRBD1 TRBJ2-5 TRBV6-5 CASSYPDRQETQYF TGTGCCAGCAGTTACCCGGACAGGCAAGAGACCCAGTACTTC
few . TRBJ1-1 TRBV6-5 CASRPQGYTEAFF TGTGCCAGCAGGCCCCAGGGGTACACTGAAGCTTTCTTT
few . TRBJ2-2 TRBV7-9 CACWGNTGELFF TGTGCCTGCTGGGGCAACACCGGGGAGCTGTTTTTT
medium-sized . TRBJ2-7 TRBV4-1 CASSQSLAHEQYF TGCGCCAGCAGCCAATCCCTAGCCCACGAGCAGTACTTC
. TRBD2 TRBJ2-1 TRBV18 CASSIYPGLAGSEQFF TGTGCCAGCTCAATATATCCGGGACTAGCTGGGAGTGAGCAGTTCTTC
. TRBD1 TRBJ1-6 TRBV7-8 CASSYRTGGYNSPLHF TGTGCCAGCAGCTACCGTACAGGGGGTTATAATTCACCCCTCCACTTT
few TRBD1 TRBJ2-7 TRBV6-6 CASSQGVFNEQYF TGTGCCAGCAGTCAGGGGGTATTCAACGAGCAGTACTTC
. TRBD1 TRBJ1-2 TRBV7-9 CASSLSGRGGQDGYTF TGTGCCAGCAGCTTAAGTGGCAGGGGGGGCCAGGATGGCTACACCTTC
. . TRBJ2-7 TRBV12-5 CASGFVLYEQYF TGTGCTAGTGGTTTCGTTCTTTACGAGCAGTACTTC
few . TRBJ1-3 TRBV14 CASSQLQGSSGNTIYF TGTGCCAGCAGCCAATTACAGGGTTCTTCTGGAAACACCATATATTTT
. . TRBJ2-5 TRBV13 CASSSQEGGAAETQYF TGTGCCAGCAGCTCCCAGGAGGGGGGGGCAGCAGAGACCCAGTACTTC
. . TRBJ2-2 TRBV27 CASSWGQTNTGELFF TGTGCCAGCAGTTGGGGCCAAACGAACACCGGGGAGCTGTTTTTT
. TRBD2 TRBJ2-1 TRBV7-9 CASSLGLAGAYNEQFF TGTGCCAGCAGCTTAGGACTAGCGGGAGCCTACAATGAGCAGTTCTTC
. TRBD2 TRBJ2-1 TRBV7-6 CASSLLSASGSTYNEQFF TGTGCCAGCAGCTTACTATCTGCTAGCGGGTCCACGTACAATGAGCAGTTCTTC
. . TRBJ2-7 TRBV6-1 CASSEATGDTTYEQYF TGTGCCAGCAGTGAAGCGACGGGGGATACCACCTACGAGCAGTACTTC
few TRBD1 TRBJ2-2 TRBV14 CASSPRTGNTGELFF TGTGCCAGCAGCCCTAGGACAGGCAACACCGGGGAGCTGTTTTTT
once . TRBJ1-5 TRBV4-3 CASSQEETVSNQPQHF TGCGCCAGCAGCCAAGAGGAAACAGTTAGCAATCAGCCCCAGCATTTT
once TRBD1 TRBJ2-7 TRBV2 CASSGSLGTGVYEQYF TGTGCCAGCAGTGGGTCCCTCGGGACAGGGGTCTACGAGCAGTACTTC
. . TRBJ2-7 TRBV4-3 CASSQDPSGAYEQYF TGCGCCAGCAGCCAAGATCCGTCAGGGGCCTACGAGCAGTACTTC
. . TRBJ1-5 TRBV5-4 CASSWEGEGQPQHF TGTGCCAGCAGCTGGGAGGGCGAAGGACAGCCCCAGCATTTT
. . TRBJ2-5 TRBV2 CASSDPEETQYF TGTGCCAGCAGTGACCCTGAGGAGACCCAGTACTTC
. . TRBJ2-7 TRBV7-9 CASSESRGALHEQYF TGTGCCAGCAGCGAAAGTCGGGGGGCTCTCCACGAGCAGTACTTC
few TRBD1 TRBJ2-7 TRBV19 CASSPGTGIYEQYF TGTGCCAGTAGCCCCGGGACAGGGATCTACGAGCAGTACTTC
. . TRBJ1-1 TRBV5-4 CASSLVQSEAFF TGTGCCAGCAGCTTGGTACAGAGTGAAGCTTTCTTT
medium-sized TRBD1 TRBJ2-7 TRBV7-9 CASSLQGDEQYF TGTGCCAGCAGCTTACAGGGGGACGAGCAGTACTTC
. TRBD2 TRBJ2-1 TRBV7-3 CASSLIGLAGGNEQFF TGTGCCAGCAGCTTAATAGGGCTAGCGGGAGGCAATGAGCAGTTCTTC
. . TRBJ1-1 TRBV5-1 CASSLEGVFIEAFF TGCGCCAGCAGCTTGGAAGGGGTATTCATTGAAGCTTTCTTT
. . TRBJ1-6 TRBV2 CASSNRASYNSPLHF TGTGCCAGCAGCAACCGGGCCTCCTATAATTCACCCCTCCACTTT
. . TRBJ1-2 TRBV27 CASSLYGPDSHYGYTF TGTGCCAGCAGTTTATATGGCCCGGACAGCCACTATGGCTACACCTTC
. . TRBJ1-2 TRBV25-1 CASSAGAGHGYTF TGTGCCAGCAGTGCGGGGGCAGGGCATGGCTACACCTTC
. TRBD2 TRBJ2-7 TRBV27 CASSPILAGGPVEQYF TGTGCCAGCAGTCCAATCTTAGCGGGAGGGCCGGTCGAGCAGTACTTC
. . TRBJ1-1 TRBV6-6 CASSYGGTEAFF TGTGCCAGCAGTTATGGGGGAACTGAAGCTTTCTTT
. . TRBJ2-5 TRBV4-1 CASSQEETQYF TGCGCCAGCAGCCAGGAAGAGACCCAGTACTTC
. . TRBJ2-3 TRBV19 CASSILGASTDTQYF TGTGCCAGTAGTATTCTGGGGGCCAGCACAGATACGCAGTATTTT
. . TRBJ1-6 TRBV25-1 CASSGWTITNTPLHF TGTGCCAGCAGTGGTTGGACCATAACAAATACACCCCTCCACTTT
. TRBD1 TRBJ2-7 TRBV29-1 CSVSGPGTGASSYEQYF TGCAGCGTTTCCGGTCCCGGGACAGGGGCGAGCTCCTACGAGCAGTACTTC
. TRBD2 TRBJ2-7 TRBV6-6 CASSYPAGVVNEQYF TGTGCCAGCAGTTACCCAGCGGGGGTAGTCAACGAGCAGTACTTC
few . TRBJ2-1 TRBV10-1 CASSESGPSDYNEQFF TGCGCCAGCAGTGAGTCGGGGCCTTCTGACTACAATGAGCAGTTCTTC
few . TRBJ2-3 TRBV7-6 CASSLWGAATDTQYF TGTGCCAGCAGCTTATGGGGGGCCGCTACAGATACGCAGTATTTT
. . TRBJ1-5 TRBV19 CASSMMTASNQPQHF TGTGCCAGTAGTATGATGACAGCTAGCAATCAGCCCCAGCATTTT
. TRBD1 TRBJ1-2 TRBV7-9 CASSLGGTVTVSYGYTF TGTGCCAGCAGCTTAGGAGGGACAGTGACGGTTAGCTATGGCTACACCTTC
. TRBD2 TRBJ2-7 TRBV11-1 CASSLPRGSGVDEQYF TGTGCCAGCAGCCTACCCCGGGGGAGCGGGGTGGACGAGCAGTACTTC
large TRBD2 TRBJ2-7 TRBV5-1 CASSLDLAGAYEQYF TGCGCCAGCAGCTTGGACCTAGCGGGAGCGTACGAGCAGTACTTC
. . TRBJ2-1 TRBV11-3 CASSGPSNEQFF TGTGCCAGCAGCGGTCCCAGCAATGAGCAGTTCTTC
medium-sized . TRBJ1-5 TRBV7-8 CASSYLENNQPQHF TGTGCCAGCAGCTACCTGGAGAACAATCAGCCCCAGCATTTT
few TRBD1 TRBJ2-3 TRBV27 CASSSIPGTGDPDTQYF TGTGCCAGCAGTTCCATCCCCGGGACAGGGGACCCAGATACGCAGTATTTT
medium-sized . TRBJ1-1 TRBV5-1 CASSLAPGTEAFF TGCGCCAGCAGCTTGGCCCCGGGCACTGAAGCTTTCTTT
. . TRBJ2-3 TRBV11-3 CASSLRSGGSTDTQYF TGTGCCAGCAGCTTAAGGAGCGGTGGGAGCACAGATACGCAGTATTTT
few TRBD1 TRBJ1-1 TRBV19 CASSIWDSLNTEAFF TGTGCCAGTAGTATTTGGGACAGTTTGAACACTGAAGCTTTCTTT
medium-sized TRBD1 TRBJ2-7 TRBV9 CASSSDRGYEQYF TGTGCCAGCAGCTCCGACAGGGGATACGAGCAGTACTTC
. . TRBJ2-5 TRBV7-9 CASSFGGWQETQYF TGTGCCAGCAGCTTTGGGGGTTGGCAAGAGACCCAGTACTTC